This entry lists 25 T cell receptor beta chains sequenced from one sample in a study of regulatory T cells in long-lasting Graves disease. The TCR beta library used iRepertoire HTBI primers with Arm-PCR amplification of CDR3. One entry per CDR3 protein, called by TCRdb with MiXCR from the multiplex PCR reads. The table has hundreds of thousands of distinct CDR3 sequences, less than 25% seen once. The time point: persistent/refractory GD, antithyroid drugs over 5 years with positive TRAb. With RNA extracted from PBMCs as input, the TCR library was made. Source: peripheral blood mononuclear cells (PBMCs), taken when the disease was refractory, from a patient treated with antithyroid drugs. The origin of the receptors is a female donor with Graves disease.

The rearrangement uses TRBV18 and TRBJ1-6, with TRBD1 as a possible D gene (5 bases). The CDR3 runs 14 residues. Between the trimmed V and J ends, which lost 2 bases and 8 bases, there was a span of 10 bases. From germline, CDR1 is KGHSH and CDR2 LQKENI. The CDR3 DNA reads TGTGCCAGCTCACCAGGATCCAGGGATTCACCCCTCCACTTT. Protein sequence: CASSPGSRDSPLHF.

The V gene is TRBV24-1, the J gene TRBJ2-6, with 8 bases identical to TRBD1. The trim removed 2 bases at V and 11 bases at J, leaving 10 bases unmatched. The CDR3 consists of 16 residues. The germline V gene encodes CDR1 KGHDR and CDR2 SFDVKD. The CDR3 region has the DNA TGTGCCACCAGTGATTGGACCGGGACAGGACAGCACGTCCTGACTTTC. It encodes CATSDWTGTGQHVLTF.

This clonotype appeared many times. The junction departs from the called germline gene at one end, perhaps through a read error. In nucleotides, the CDR3 is TGCAGCGCTGAATTGGACAGGGGGTCACCCCTCCACTTT. Translating it yields CSAELDRGSPLHF. The chain recombines TRBV29-1 with TRBJ1-6, with TRBD1 identical over 10 bases. The CDR3 runs to 13 residues. CDR1 is SQVTM and CDR2 is ANQGSEA in the germline V gene.

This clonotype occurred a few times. The CDR3 DNA reads as TGTGCCAGTAGCGTGCCAGGGACCGAGCAGTACTTC. This translates into CASSVPGTEQYF. This chain joins TRBV19 and TRBJ2-7, with D perhaps TRBD1 or TRBD2 (5 bases each). V was clipped by 6 bases and J by 6 bases, with 12 bases between them. The CDR3 has 12 amino acids. The germline CDR1 and CDR2 sequences are LNHDA and SQIVND (reference sequence).

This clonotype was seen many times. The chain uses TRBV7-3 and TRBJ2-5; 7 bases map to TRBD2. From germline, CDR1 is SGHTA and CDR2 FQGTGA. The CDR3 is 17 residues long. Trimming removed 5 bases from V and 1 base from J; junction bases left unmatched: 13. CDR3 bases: TGTGCCAGCAGCCTAGGTCTGGCGGGAGTAGGCCAAGAGACCCAGTACTTC. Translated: CASSLGLAGVGQETQYF.

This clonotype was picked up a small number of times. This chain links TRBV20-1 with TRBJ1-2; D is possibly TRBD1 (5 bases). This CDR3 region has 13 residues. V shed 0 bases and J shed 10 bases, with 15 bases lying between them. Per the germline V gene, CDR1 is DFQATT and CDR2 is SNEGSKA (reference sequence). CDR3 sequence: CSARDWEGIAYTF. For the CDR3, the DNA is TGCAGTGCTAGAGATTGGGAGGGGATCGCCTACACCTTC.

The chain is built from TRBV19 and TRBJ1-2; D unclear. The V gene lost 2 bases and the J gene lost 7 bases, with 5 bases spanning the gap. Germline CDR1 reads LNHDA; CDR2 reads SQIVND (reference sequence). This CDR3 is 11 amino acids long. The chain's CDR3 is CASSIRSGYTF. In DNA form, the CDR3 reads TGTGCCAGTAGTATAAGAAGTGGCTACACCTTC.

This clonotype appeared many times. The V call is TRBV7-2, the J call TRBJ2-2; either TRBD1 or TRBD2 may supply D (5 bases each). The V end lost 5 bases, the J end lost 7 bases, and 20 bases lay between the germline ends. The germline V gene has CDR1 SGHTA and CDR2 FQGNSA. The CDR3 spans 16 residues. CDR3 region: CASSQGSRAQGGELFF. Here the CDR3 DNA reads TGTGCCAGCAGCCAGGGTTCGAGGGCCCAAGGCGGGGAGCTGTTTTTT.

This CDR3 reads CASTYLGGGKYEQYF. As DNA, the CDR3 is TGTGCCAGCACCTACCTCGGGGGCGGTAAATACGAGCAGTACTTC. This chain joins TRBV12-3 or TRBV12-4 and TRBJ2-7; D may correspond to TRBD1 or TRBD2 (6 bases each). The CDR3 loop spans 15 amino acids. Trimming took off 7 bases at V and 4 bases at J, with 20 bases between the two ends.

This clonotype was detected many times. For the CDR3, the DNA is TGTGCCAGCAGCTCCACAGGGGGCCCTAATGAAAAACTGTTTTTT. Translation: CASSSTGGPNEKLFF. The chain uses TRBV11-2 and TRBJ1-4; 9 nucleotides align to TRBD1. This CDR3 contains 15 residues. V trimming: 4 bases; J trimming: 3 bases; junction bases outside the gene matches: 3. Germline V gene sequence: CDR1 SGHAT, CDR2 FQNNGV.

The CDR3 loop reads CASSYSSSGLKGNQPQHF. As DNA, the CDR3 is TGTGCCAGCAGTTACTCGAGTTCGGGGTTAAAGGGCAATCAGCCCCAGCATTTT. This chain connects TRBV6-5 to TRBJ1-5; no definite D call. There are 18 residues in the CDR3. Germline-derived CDR1 and CDR2 are MNHEY and SVGAGI. V lost 0 bases, J lost 2 bases, and 17 bases lay in between.

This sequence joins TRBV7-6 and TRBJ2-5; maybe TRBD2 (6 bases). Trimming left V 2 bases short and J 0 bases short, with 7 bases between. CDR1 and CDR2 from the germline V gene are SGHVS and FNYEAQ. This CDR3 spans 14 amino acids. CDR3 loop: CASSLRLDQETQYF. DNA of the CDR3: TGTGCCAGCAGCTTACGACTAGACCAAGAGACCCAGTACTTC.

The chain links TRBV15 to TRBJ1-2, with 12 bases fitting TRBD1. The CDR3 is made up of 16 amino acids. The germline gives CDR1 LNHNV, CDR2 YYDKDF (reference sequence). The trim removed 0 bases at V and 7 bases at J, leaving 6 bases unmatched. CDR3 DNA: TGTGCCACCAGCAGAGATAGGGGACAGGGGGCCCTTGGCTACACCTTC. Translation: CATSRDRGQGALGYTF.

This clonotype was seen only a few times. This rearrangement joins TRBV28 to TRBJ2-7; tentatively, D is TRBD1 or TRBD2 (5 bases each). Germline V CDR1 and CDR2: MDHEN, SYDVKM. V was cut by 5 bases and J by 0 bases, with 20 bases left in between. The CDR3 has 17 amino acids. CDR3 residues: CASSAPGRETSSYEQYF. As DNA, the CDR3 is TGTGCCAGCAGTGCCCCGGGACGCGAAACGAGCTCCTACGAGCAGTACTTC.

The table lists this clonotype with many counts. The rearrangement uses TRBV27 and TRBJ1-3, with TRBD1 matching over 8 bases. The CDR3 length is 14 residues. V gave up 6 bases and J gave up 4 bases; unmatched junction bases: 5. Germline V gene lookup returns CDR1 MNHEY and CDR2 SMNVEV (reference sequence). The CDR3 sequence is CASRRTGKGNTIYF. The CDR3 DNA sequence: TGTGCCAGCAGACGGACAGGGAAAGGAAACACCATATATTTT.

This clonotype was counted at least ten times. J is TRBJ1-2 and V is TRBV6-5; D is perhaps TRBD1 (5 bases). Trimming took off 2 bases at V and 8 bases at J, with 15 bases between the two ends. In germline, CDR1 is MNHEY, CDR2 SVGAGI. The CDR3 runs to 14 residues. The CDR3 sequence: CASSYQNRKGGYTF. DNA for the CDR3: TGTGCCAGCAGTTACCAAAACAGGAAGGGAGGCTACACCTTC.

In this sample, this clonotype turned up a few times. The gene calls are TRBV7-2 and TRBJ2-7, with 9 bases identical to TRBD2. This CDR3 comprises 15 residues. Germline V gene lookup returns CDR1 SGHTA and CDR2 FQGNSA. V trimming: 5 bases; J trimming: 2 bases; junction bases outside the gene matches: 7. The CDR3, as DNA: TGTGCCAGCAGCGAAGGGTCTAGCGGGACCTACGAGCAGTACTTC. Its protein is CASSEGSSGTYEQYF. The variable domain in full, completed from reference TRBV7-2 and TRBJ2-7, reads GAGVSQSPSNKVTEKGKDVELRCDPISGHTALYWYRQSLGQGLEFLIYFQGNSAPDKSGLPSDRFSAERTGGSVSTLTIQRTQQEDSAVYLCASSEGSSGTYEQYFGPGTRLTVT.

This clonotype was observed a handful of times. The CDR3 protein is CASSFDWGNTEAFF. In nucleotides, the CDR3 is TGCGCCAGCAGCTTCGATTGGGGGAACACTGAAGCTTTCTTT. This chain links TRBV5-1 with TRBJ1-1; D call uncertain. Trimming stripped 2 bases from V and 1 base from J, with 9 bases between. Germline V gene sequence: CDR1 SGHRS, CDR2 YFSETQ. This CDR3 is built from 14 residues.

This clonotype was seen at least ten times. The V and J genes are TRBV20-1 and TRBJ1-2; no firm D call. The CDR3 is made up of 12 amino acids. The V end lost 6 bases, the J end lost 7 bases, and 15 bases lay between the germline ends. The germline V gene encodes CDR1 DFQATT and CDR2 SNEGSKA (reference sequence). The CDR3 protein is CSARPGYSGYTF. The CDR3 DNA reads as TGCAGTGCCAGACCGGGTTACTCTGGCTACACCTTC.

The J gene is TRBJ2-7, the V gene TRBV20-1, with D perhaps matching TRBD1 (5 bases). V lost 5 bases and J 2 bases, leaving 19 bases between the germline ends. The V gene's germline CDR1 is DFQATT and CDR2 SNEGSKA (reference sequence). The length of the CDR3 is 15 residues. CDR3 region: CSAPSTLGRAYEQYF. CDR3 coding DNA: TGCAGTGCTCCCTCGACCCTTGGCAGGGCCTACGAGCAGTACTTC.

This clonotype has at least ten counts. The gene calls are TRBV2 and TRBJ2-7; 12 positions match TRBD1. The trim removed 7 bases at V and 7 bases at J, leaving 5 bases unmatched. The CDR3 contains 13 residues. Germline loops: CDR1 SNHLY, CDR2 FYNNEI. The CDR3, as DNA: TGTGCCAGCACGGGACAGGGGGCGGGAGAGCAGTACTTC. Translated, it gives CASTGQGAGEQYF.

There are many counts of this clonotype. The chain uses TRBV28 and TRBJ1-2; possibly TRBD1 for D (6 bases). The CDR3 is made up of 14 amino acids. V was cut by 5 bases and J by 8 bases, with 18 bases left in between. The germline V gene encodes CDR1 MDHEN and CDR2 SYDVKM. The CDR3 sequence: CASSPEGGRRGYTF. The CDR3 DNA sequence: TGTGCCAGCAGTCCCGAGGGGGGGCGAAGAGGCTACACCTTC.

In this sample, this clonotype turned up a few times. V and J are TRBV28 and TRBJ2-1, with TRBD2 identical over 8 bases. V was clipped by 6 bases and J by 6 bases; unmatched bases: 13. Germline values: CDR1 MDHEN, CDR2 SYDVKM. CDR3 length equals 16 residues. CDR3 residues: CASSSRLALNGNEQFF. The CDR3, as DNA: TGTGCCAGCAGCTCTCGACTAGCGCTCAACGGCAATGAGCAGTTCTTC.

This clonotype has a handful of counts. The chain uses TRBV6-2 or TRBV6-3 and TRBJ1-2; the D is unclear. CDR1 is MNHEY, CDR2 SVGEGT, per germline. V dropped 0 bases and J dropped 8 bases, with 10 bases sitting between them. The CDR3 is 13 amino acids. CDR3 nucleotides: TGTGCCAGCAGTTACTCGGTGGTGAGCGGCTACACCTTC. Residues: CASSYSVVSGYTF.

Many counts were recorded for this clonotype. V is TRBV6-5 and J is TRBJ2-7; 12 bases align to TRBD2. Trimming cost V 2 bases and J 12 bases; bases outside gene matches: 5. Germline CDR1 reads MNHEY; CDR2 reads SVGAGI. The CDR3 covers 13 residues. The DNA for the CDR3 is TGTGCCAGCAGTTACGGCCTAGCGGGAGGGCCGTACTTC. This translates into CASSYGLAGGPYF.